The sequence of this TCR beta chain was determined in a study of blood T cell repertoires in COVID-19. The repertoire was sequenced with immunoSEQ multiplex PCR; TCRdb's copy has only in-frame clones and lacks some. The repertoire consists of more than 90,000 clones, with under 80% occurring once and the leading ten covering about 2.7%. The CDR3 covers 19 residues. V lost 0 bases and J lost 0; bases outside the gene matches: 11. Germline V gives CDR1 LGHNA, CDR2 YNFKEQ. Specimen: peripheral blood. J is TRBJ2-7 and V is TRBV4-2; the match to TRBD2 covers 10 bases. The origin of this receptor is a man aged 50 or older with acute or convalescent COVID-19. The CDR3 DNA is TGTGCCAGCAGCCAAGATGGAACTAGCGGGGCCCCCACCTCCTACGAGCAGTACTTC. The encoded protein is CASSQDGTSGAPTSYEQYF.